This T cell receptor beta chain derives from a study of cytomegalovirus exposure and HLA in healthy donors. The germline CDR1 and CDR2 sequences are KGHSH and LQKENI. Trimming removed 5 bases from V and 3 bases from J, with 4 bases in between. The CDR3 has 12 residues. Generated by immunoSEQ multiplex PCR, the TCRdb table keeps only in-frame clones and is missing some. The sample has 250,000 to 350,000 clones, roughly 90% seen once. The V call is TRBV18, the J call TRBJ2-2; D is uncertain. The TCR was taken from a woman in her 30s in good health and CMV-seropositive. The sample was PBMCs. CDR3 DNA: TGTGCCAGCTCATCTTACACCGGGGAGCTGTTTTTT. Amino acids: CASSSYTGELFF.